The rows below give T cell receptor beta chains drawn from one sample of a study of blood T cell repertoires in COVID-19. Here immunoSEQ multiplex PCR was the method, and the copy in TCRdb shows in-frame clones only, minus some. The sample contains roughly 350,000 clones, 87% of which appear only once. The sequenced material came from peripheral blood. These receptors originate from a woman in her 50s with COVID-19, enrolled during active disease. Each CDR3 is given with its conserved first and last residue. Each record gives: D gene, V gene, clone size, J gene, CDR3 protein, CDR3 DNA. D genes are given only for firm matches. Clone size appears in some rows only: once, few, many, or a class for an expanded clone.

>NA|TRBV4-1|NA|TRBJ2-2
CASSLIGGTGELFF
TGCGCCAGCAGCCTAATAGGGGGCACCGGGGAGCTGTTTTTT
>NA|TRBV5-5|few|TRBJ1-5
CASSLEGANQPQHF
TGTGCCAGCAGCTTGGAGGGAGCCAATCAGCCCCAGCATTTT
>TRBD2|TRBV5-6|NA|TRBJ2-7
CASSTGLAGVIGEQYF
TGTGCCAGCAGCACGGGACTAGCGGGAGTAATAGGCGAGCAGTACTTC
>TRBD1|TRBV5-6|NA|TRBJ1-2
CASSPSGQGVAYGYTF
TGTGCCAGCAGCCCATCAGGACAGGGCGTCGCCTATGGCTACACCTTC
>NA|TRBV6-1|NA|TRBJ2-5
CASSASFGRRGETQYF
TGTGCCAGCAGTGCCAGTTTTGGACGTAGAGGGGAGACCCAGTACTTC
>NA|TRBV5-6|NA|TRBJ2-7
CASSFGGDASYYEQYF
TGTGCCAGCAGCTTCGGCGGGGACGCCAGCTACTACGAGCAGTACTTC
>NA|TRBV3-1/TRBV3-2|NA|TRBJ2-3
CASSQDRGRATQYF
TGTGCCAGCAGCCAAGACAGGGGCCGAGCTACGCAGTATTTT
>NA|TRBV30|NA|TRBJ2-1
CAWRGLYNEQFF
TGTGCCTGGAGGGGCCTGTATAATGAGCAGTTCTTC
>NA|TRBV19|NA|TRBJ2-3
CASSINGDTQYF
TGTGCCAGTAGTATCAACGGGGATACGCAGTATTTT
>TRBD1|TRBV4-1|NA|TRBJ1-1
CASSLSPGQRNTEAFF
TGCGCCAGCAGCCTTTCCCCGGGACAGAGGAACACTGAAGCTTTCTTT
>TRBD2|TRBV25-1|once|TRBJ2-5
CASSEPAGGIIGTQYF
TGTGCCAGCAGTGAACCGGCGGGGGGGATAATTGGGACCCAGTACTTC
>TRBD2|TRBV5-5|NA|TRBJ2-7
CASSSLGLAGKDEQYF
TGTGCCAGCAGCTCACTAGGACTAGCGGGGAAAGACGAGCAGTACTTC
>NA|TRBV11-2|NA|TRBJ1-2
CASSFSTGWNGYTF
TGTGCCAGCAGCTTTTCTACAGGGTGGAATGGCTACACCTTC
>NA|TRBV24-1|once|TRBJ2-1
CATSGNTPSGYNEQFF
TGTGCCACCAGTGGCAATACTCCAAGCGGTTACAATGAGCAGTTCTTC
>NA|TRBV7-2|NA|TRBJ1-2
CASRTEPQGNYGYTF
TGTGCCAGCAGGACTGAACCCCAGGGTAACTATGGCTACACCTTC
>NA|TRBV18|NA|TRBJ2-3
CASSPPDGSKDTQYF
TGTGCCAGCTCACCACCTGACGGGAGTAAAGATACGCAGTATTTT
>NA|TRBV18|once|TRBJ2-7
CASSPPSRAPYEQYF
TGTGCCAGCTCACCACCTTCCAGGGCCCCCTACGAGCAGTACTTC
>TRBD2|TRBV2|NA|TRBJ2-1
CASTLAGSSYNEQFF
TGTGCCAGCACCTTAGCGGGGAGCTCCTACAATGAGCAGTTCTTC
>NA|TRBV11-2|NA|TRBJ1-4
CASSLGVPTEKLFF
TGTGCCAGCAGCTTAGGCGTCCCTACTGAAAAACTGTTTTTT
>TRBD1|TRBV11-3|once|TRBJ2-3
CASRLGQGAPDTQYF
TGTGCCAGCAGACTGGGACAGGGGGCCCCAGATACGCAGTATTTT
>NA|TRBV12-3/TRBV12-4|NA|TRBJ2-7
CASSELAVQYF
TGTGCCAGCAGTGAGCTAGCCGTGCAGTACTTC
>TRBD2|TRBV5-6|few|TRBJ2-3
CASSFLAVRSTDTQYF
TGTGCCAGCAGTTTTCTAGCGGTTCGGAGCACAGATACGCAGTATTTT
>TRBD1|TRBV5-1|NA|TRBJ1-3
CASSIQGALGNTIYF
TGCGCCAGCAGCATCCAGGGGGCGCTTGGAAACACCATATATTTT
>NA|TRBV19|few|TRBJ1-5
CASSIRQDSNQPQHF
TGTGCCAGTAGTATTCGACAGGACAGCAATCAGCCCCAGCATTTT
>NA|TRBV4-1|once|TRBJ2-3
CASSHADRDYTDTQYF
TGCGCCAGCAGCCACGCGGACAGGGACTACACAGATACGCAGTATTTT
>TRBD2|TRBV7-9|NA|TRBJ2-3
CASSLGSGRGDTQYF
TGTGCCAGCAGCTTAGGTAGCGGGAGAGGGGATACGCAGTATTTT
>NA|TRBV3-1/TRBV3-2|NA|TRBJ2-4
CASARGGAGNIQYF
TGTGCCAGCGCTAGGGGGGGCGCGGGAAACATTCAGTACTTC
>NA|TRBV6-5|NA|TRBJ2-3
CASSQAQSTDTQYF
TGTGCCAGCAGCCAAGCGCAGAGCACAGATACGCAGTATTTT
>NA|TRBV6-5|NA|TRBJ1-2
CASSTRVPRTSYTF
TGTGCCAGCAGCACTAGAGTACCTCGGACTAGCTACACCTTC
>NA|TRBV6-5|once|TRBJ2-3
CASVRRETDTQYF
TGTGCCAGCGTTCGCAGGGAAACAGATACGCAGTATTTT
>NA|TRBV28|few|TRBJ1-2
CASNTLKRVGYTF
TGTGCCAGCAATACCCTTAAACGGGTTGGCTACACCTTC
>NA|TRBV10-2|NA|TRBJ1-5
CASNSNHSNQPQHF
TGCGCCAGCAACAGCAATCATAGCAATCAGCCCCAGCATTTT
>NA|TRBV19|NA|TRBJ1-6
CASSIGTVGSPLHF
TGTGCCAGTAGTATAGGGACAGTTGGATCACCCCTCCACTTT
>NA|TRBV5-1|once|TRBJ2-2
CASSLGLRTGELFF
TGCGCCAGCAGCTTGGGTCTCAGAACCGGGGAGCTGTTTTTT
>TRBD1|TRBV11-2|NA|TRBJ2-5
CASSLDLAGQGKETQYF
TGTGCCAGCAGCTTAGATCTTGCTGGACAGGGAAAAGAGACCCAGTACTTC
>TRBD1|TRBV2|NA|TRBJ1-5
CASSGGTGGNQPQHF
TGTGCCAGCAGTGGGGGGACAGGTGGCAATCAGCCCCAGCATTTT
>NA|TRBV5-1|NA|TRBJ2-7
CASSLAGRGGGYEQYF
TGCGCCAGCAGCTTGGCCGGGAGAGGGGGCGGTTACGAGCAGTACTTC
>TRBD1|TRBV29-1|NA|TRBJ2-5
CSVGQGAGETQYF
TGCAGCGTTGGACAGGGGGCCGGGGAGACCCAGTACTTC
>NA|TRBV5-5|NA|TRBJ1-6
CASSLARVQTSPLHF
TGTGCCAGCAGCTTGGCGAGGGTCCAGACATCACCCCTCCACTTT